In this sample, the clone carrying this TCR beta chain turned up once. The sample comes from a study of identifying expanded T cells in peripheral blood. Healthy donors had no documented immune events, such as infections, while sampled. Germline V gives CDR1 KGHSH, CDR2 LQKENI. With 3 bases removed from V and 4 bases from J, the gap between germline ends came to 8 bases. This CDR3 has 13 amino acids. Data came from immunoSEQ multiplex PCR; TCRdb stores just in-frame clones and leaves some out. The profile shows 90,000 to 120,000 clones, around 89% of them singletons. The chain carries TRBV18 and TRBJ2-3; D is possibly TRBD1 or TRBD2 (5 bases each). The sequencing input was blood. This TCR was sampled from a person aged 18 to 75 in good health. CDR3 nucleotide sequence: TGTGCCAGCTCACCCGGGGCCCCAGATACGCAGTATTTT. Amino acid sequence: CASSPGAPDTQYF.